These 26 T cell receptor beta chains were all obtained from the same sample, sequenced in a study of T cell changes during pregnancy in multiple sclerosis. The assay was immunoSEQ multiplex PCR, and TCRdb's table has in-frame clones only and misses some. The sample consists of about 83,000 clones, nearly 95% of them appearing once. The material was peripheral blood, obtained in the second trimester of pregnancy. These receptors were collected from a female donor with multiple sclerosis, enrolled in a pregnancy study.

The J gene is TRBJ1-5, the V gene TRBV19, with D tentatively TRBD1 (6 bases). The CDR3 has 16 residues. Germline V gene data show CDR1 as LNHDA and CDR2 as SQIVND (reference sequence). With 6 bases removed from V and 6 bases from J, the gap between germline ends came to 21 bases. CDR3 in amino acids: CASRTLGGGLGQPQHF. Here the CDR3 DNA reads TGTGCCAGTAGAACCTTAGGGGGGGGCTTGGGTCAGCCCCAGCATTTT.

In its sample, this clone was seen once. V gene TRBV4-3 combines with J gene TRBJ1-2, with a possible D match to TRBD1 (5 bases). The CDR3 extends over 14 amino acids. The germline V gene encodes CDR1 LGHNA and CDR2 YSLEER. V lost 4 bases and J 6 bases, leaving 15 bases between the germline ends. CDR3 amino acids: CASSREKGGDGYTF. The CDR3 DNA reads TGCGCCAGCAGCCGGGAAAAGGGAGGGGATGGCTACACCTTC.

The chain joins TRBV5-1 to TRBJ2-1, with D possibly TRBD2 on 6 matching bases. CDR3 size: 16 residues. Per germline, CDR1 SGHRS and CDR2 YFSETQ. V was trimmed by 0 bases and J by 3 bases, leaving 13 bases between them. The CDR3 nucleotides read TGCGCCAGCAGCTTGGGGGGAGCGGGTCTCTACAATGAGCAGTTCTTC. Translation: CASSLGGAGLYNEQFF.

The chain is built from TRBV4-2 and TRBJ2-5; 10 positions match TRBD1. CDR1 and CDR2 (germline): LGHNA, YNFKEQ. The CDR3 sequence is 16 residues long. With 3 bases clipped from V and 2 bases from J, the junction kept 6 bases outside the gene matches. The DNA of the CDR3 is TGTGCCAGCAGCCATGGTGGACAGGGGGTACAAGAGACCCAGTACTTC. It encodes CASSHGGQGVQETQYF.

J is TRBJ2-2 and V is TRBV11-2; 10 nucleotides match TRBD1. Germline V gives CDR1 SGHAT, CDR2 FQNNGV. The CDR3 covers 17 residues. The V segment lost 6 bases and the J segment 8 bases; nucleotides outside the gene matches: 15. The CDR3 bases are TGTGCCAGCAGGATACCGGGACAGGGGACCCCCTTGGGGGAGCTGTTTTTT. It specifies CASRIPGQGTPLGELFF. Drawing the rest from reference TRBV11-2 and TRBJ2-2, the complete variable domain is EAGVAQSPRYKIIEKRQSVAFWCNPISGHATLYWYQQILGQGPKLLIQFQNNGVVDDSQLPKDRFSAERLKGVDSTLKIQPAKLEDSAVYLCASRIPGQGTPLGELFFGEGSRLTVL.

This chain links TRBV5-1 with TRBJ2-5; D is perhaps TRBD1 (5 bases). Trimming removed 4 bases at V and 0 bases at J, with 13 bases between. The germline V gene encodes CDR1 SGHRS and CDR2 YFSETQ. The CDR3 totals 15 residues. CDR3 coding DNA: TGCGCCAGCAGCCCCCAGGGCTCGTACCAAGAGACCCAGTACTTC. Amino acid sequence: CASSPQGSYQETQYF.

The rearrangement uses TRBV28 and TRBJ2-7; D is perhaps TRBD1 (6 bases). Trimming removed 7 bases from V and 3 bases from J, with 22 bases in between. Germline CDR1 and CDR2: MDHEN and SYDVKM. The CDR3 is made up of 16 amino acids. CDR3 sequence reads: CASTEQGGLSNYEQYF. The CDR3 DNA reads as TGTGCCAGCACAGAACAGGGTGGACTCTCAAACTACGAGCAGTACTTC.

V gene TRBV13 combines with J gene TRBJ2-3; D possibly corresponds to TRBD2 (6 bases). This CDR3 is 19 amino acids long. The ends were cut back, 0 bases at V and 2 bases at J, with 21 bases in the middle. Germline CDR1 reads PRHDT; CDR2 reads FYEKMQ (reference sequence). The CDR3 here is CASSLGVRRAPGDTDTQYF. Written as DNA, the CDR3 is TGTGCCAGCAGCTTAGGTGTTCGGCGGGCGCCGGGGGACACAGATACGCAGTATTTT.

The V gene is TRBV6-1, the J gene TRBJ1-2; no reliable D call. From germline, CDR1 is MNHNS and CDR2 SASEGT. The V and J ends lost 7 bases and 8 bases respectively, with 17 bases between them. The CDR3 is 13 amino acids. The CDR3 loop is CASTSLAGLGYTF. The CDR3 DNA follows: TGTGCCAGCACCTCTTTGGCCGGACTCGGCTACACCTTC.

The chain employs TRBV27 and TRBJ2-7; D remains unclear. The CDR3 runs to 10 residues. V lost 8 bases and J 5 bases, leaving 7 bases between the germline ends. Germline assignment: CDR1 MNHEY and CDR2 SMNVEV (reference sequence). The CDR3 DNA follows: TGTGCCAGCCCCCTCCACGAGCAGTACTTC. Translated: CASPLHEQYF.

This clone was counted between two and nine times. The CDR3 loop is CASREQGPTNEQYF. CDR3 nucleotide sequence: TGTGCCAGCAGGGAACAGGGTCCCACTAACGAGCAGTACTTC. The V and J genes are TRBV2 and TRBJ2-7; perhaps TRBD1 as D (6 bases). V was trimmed by 6 bases and J by 5 bases, leaving 17 bases between them. The germline gives CDR1 SNHLY, CDR2 FYNNEI. The CDR3 loop spans 14 amino acids.

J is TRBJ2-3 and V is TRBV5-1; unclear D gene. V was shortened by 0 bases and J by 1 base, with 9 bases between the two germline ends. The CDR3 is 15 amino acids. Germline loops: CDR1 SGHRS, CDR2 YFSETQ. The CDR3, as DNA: TGCGCCAGCAGCTTGGCTAGGAGTGGCACAGATACGCAGTATTTT. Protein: CASSLARSGTDTQYF.

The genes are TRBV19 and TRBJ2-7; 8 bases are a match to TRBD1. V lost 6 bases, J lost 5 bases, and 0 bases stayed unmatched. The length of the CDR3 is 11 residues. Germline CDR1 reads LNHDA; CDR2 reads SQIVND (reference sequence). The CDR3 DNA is TGTGCCAGTAGGACAGGGGACGAGCAGTACTTC. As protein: CASRTGDEQYF.

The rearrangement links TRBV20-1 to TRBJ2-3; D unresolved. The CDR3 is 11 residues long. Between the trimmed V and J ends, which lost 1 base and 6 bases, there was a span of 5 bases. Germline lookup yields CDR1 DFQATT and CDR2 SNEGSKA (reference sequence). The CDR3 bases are TGCAGTGCTAGAGTCGGGGATACGCAGTATTTT. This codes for CSARVGDTQYF.

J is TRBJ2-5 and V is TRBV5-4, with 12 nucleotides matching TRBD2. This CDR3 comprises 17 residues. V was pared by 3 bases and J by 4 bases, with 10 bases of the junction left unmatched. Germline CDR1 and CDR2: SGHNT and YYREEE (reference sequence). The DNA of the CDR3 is TGTGCCAGCAGCTACCCTAGCGGGAGGGCCGCAGGAGAGACCCAGTACTTC. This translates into CASSYPSGRAAGETQYF.

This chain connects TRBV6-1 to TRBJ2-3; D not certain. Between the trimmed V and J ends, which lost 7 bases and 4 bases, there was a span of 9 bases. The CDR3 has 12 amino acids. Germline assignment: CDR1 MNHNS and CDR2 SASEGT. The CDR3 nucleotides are TGTGCCAGCATTAGGAGCGCAGATACGCAGTATTTT. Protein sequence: CASIRSADTQYF.

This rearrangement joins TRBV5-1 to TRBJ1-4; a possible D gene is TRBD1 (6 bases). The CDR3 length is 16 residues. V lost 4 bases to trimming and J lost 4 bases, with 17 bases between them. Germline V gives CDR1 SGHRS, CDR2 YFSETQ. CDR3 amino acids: CASSPVRGALNEKLFF. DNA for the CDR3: TGCGCCAGCAGCCCCGTTCGGGGGGCTCTTAATGAAAAACTGTTTTTT.

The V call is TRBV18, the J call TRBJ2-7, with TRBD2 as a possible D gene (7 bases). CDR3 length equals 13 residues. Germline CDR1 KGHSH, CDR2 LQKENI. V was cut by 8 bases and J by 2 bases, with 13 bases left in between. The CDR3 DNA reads TGTGCCAGCAGGGGGGGAGGCCCCTACGAGCAGTACTTC. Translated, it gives CASRGGGPYEQYF.

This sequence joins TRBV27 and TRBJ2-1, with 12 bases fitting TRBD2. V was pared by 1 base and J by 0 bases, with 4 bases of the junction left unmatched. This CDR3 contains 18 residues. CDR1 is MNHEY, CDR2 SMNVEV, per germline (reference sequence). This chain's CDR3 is CASSLFTSGRSSYNEQFF. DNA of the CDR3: TGTGCCAGCAGTTTATTTACTAGCGGGAGGAGCTCCTACAATGAGCAGTTCTTC.

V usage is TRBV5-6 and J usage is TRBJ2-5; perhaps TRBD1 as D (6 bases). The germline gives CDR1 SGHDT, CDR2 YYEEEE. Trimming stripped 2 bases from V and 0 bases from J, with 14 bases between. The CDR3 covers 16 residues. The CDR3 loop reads CASSFRDTAYQETQYF. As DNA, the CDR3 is TGTGCCAGCAGCTTCCGGGACACCGCGTACCAAGAGACCCAGTACTTC.

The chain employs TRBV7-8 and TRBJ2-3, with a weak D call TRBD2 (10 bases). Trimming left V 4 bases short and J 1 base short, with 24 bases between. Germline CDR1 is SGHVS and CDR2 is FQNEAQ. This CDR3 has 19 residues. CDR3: CASSWGQGGAGGRTDTQYF. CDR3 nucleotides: TGTGCCAGCAGCTGGGGACAGGGAGGAGCGGGAGGGCGCACAGATACGCAGTATTTT.

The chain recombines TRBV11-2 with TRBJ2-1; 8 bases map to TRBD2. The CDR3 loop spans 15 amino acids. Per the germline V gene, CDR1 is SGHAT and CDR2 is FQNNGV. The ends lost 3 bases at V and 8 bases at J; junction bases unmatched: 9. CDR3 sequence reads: CASSFGAGALDEQFF. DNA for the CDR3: TGTGCCAGCAGCTTCGGAGCGGGAGCCCTCGATGAGCAGTTCTTC.

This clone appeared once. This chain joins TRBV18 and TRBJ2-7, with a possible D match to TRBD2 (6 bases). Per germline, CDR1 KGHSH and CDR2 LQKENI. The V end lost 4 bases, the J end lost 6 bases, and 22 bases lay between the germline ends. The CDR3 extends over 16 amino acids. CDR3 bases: TGTGCCAGCTCACAGTTTGGCGGTGGACTATACCTCGAGCAGTACTTC. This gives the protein CASSQFGGGLYLEQYF.

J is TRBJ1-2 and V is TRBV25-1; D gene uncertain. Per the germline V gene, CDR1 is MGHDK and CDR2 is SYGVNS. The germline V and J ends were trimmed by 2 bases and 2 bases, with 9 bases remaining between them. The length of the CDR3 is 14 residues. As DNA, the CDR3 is TGTGCCAGCAGTGAAAGGAGGATAAACTATGGCTACACCTTC. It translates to CASSERRINYGYTF.

In DNA, the CDR3 is TGTGCCAGCAGCCCTTACATAGGGGCGACGAACACTGAAGCTTTCTTT. Its protein product is CASSPYIGATNTEAFF. The chain joins TRBV7-6 to TRBJ1-1; TRBD1 might be the D (5 bases). Germline CDR1 reads SGHVS; CDR2 reads FNYEAQ. V was pared by 5 bases and J by 1 base, with 17 bases between. This CDR3 is 16 amino acids long.

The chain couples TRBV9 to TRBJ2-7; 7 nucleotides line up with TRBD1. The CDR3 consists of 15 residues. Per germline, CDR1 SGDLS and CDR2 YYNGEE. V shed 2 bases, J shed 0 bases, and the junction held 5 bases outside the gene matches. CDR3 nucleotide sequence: TGTGCCAGCAGCGTTGGGGACAGCAGCTCCTACGAGCAGTACTTC. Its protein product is CASSVGDSSSYEQYF.